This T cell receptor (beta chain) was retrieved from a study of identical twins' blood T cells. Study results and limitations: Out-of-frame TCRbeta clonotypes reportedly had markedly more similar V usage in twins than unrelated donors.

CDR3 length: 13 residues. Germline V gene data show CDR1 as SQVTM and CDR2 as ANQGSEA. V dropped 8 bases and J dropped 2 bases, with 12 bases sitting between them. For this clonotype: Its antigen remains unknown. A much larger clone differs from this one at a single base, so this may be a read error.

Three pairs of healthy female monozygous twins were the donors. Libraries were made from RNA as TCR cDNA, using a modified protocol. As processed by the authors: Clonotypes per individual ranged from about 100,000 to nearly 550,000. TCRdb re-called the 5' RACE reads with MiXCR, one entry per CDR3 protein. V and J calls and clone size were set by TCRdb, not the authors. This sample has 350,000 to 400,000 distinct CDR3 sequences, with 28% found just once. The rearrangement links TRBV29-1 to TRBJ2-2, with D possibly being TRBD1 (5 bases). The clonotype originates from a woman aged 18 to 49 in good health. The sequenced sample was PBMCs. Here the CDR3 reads CSFPDKNTGELFF. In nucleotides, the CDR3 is TGCAGCTTCCCGGACAAAAACACCGGGGAGCTGTTTTTT.